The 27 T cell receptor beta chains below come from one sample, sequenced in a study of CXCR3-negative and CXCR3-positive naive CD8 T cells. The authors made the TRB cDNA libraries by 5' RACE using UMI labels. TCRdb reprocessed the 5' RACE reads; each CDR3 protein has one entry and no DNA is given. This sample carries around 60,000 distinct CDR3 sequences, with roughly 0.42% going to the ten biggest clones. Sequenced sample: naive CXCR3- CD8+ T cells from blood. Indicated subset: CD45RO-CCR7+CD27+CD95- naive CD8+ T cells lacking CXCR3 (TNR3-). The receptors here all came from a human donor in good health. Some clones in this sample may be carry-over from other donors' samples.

CDR3 protein: CASSFRGGRGQGYEQYF. V usage is TRBV28 and J usage is TRBJ2-7; TCRdb designates TRBD1, a call that cannot be tested without DNA. Germline V CDR1 and CDR2: MDHEN, SYDVKM. The CDR3 is made up of 17 amino acids.

CDR3 amino acids: CASSLPGANEQFF. This chain uses TRBV7-8 with TRBJ2-1; TCRdb outputs TRBD1, but without DNA this stays unchecked. Germline V gives CDR1 SGHVS, CDR2 FQNEAQ. This CDR3 contains 13 residues.

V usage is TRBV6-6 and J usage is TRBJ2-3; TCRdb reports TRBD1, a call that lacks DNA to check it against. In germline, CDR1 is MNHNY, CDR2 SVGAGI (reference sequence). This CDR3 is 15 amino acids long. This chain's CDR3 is CASSLGRGAIDTQYF.

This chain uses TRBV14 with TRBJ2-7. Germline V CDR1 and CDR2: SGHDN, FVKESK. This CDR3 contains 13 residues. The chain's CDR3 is CASSPTVSYEQYF.

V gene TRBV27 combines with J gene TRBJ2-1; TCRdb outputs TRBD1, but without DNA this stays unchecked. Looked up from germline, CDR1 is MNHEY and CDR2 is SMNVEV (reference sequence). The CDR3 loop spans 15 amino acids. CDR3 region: CASSDGQGANNEQFF.

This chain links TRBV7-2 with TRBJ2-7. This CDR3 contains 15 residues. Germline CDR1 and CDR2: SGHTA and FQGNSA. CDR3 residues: CASSLFIGVSYEQYF.

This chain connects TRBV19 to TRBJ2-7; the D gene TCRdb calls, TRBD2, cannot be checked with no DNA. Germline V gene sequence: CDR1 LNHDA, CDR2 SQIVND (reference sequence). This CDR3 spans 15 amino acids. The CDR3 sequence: CASSWAHRDTYEQYF.

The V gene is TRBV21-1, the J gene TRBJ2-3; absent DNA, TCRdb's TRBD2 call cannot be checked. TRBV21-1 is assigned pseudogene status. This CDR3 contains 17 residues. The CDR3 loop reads CASSKALTSGPTDTQYF.

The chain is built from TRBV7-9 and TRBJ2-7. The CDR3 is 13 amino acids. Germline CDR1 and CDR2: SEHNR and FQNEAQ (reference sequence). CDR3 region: CASSLKHSYEQYF.

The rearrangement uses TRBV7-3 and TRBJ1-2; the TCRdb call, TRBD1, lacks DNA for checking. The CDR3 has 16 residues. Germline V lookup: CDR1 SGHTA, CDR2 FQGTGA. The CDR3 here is CASSLKRQGRAYGYTF.

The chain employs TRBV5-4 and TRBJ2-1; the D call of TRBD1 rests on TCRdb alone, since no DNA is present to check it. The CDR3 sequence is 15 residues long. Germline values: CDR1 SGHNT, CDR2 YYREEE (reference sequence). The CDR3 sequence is CASSILRDSYNEQFF.

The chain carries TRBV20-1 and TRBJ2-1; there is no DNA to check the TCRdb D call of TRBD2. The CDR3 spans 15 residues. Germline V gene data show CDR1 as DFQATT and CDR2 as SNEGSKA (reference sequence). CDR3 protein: CRGPWELAGGHEQFF.

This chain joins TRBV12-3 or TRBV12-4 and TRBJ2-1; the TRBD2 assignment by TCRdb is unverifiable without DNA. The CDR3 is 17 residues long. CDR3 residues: CASSLAGLAANYNEQFF.

The CDR3 spells CSVVPGASGANDLTF. The chain employs TRBV29-1 and TRBJ2-6. Germline CDR1 reads SQVTM; CDR2 reads ANQGSEA. The CDR3 runs to 15 residues.

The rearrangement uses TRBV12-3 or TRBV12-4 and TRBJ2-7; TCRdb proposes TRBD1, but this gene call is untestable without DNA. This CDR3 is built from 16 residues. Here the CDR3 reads CASSTLTGQASYEQYF.

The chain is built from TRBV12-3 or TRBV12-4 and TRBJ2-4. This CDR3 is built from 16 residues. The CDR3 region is CASRESVNLAKNIQYF.

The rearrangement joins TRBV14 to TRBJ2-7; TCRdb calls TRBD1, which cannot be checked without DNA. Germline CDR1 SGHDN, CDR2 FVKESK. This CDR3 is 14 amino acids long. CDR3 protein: CASNFGGPTYEQYF.

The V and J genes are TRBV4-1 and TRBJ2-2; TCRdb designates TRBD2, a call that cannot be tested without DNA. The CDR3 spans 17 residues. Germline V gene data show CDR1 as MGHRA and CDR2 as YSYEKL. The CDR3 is CASSHGTSGRNTGELFF.

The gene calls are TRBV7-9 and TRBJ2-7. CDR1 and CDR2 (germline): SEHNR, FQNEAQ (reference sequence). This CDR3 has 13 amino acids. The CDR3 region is CASSSTGPYEQYF.

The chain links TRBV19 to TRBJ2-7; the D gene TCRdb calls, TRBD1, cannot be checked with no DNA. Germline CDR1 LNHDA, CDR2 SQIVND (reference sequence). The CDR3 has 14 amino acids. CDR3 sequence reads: CASSRPGSSYEQYF.

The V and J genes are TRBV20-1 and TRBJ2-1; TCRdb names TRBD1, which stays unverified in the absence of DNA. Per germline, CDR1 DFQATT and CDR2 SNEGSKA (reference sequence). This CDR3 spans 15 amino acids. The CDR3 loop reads CSAPRGLEGGNEQFF.

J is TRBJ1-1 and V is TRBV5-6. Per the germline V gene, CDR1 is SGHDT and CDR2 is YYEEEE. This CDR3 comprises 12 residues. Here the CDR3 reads CASSFGDLEAFF. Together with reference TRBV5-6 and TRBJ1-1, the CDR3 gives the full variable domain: DAGVTQSPTHLIKTRGQQVTLRCSPKSGHDTVSWYQQALGQGPQFIFQYYEEEERQRGNFPDRFSGHQFPNYSSELNVNALLLGDSALYLCASSFGDLEAFFGQGTRLTVV.

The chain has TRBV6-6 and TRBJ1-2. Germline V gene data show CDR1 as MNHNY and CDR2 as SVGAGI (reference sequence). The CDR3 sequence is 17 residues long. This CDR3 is CASSYSLAGSGGYGYTF.

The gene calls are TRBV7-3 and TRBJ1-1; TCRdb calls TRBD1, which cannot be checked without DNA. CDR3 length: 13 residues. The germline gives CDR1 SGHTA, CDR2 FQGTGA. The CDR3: CASRLGVSTEAFF.

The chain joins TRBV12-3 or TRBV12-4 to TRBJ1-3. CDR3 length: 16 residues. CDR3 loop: CASRTPDRASGNTIYF.

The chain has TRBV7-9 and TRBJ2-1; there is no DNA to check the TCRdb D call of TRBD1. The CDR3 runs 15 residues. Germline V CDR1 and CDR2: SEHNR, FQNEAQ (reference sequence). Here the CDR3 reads CASSLAAGYRGEQFF.

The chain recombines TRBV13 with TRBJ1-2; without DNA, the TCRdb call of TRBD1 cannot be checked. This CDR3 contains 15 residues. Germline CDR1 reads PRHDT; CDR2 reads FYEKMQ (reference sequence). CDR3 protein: CASSLGLGGTYGYTF. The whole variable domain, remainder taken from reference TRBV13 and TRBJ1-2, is AAGVIQSPRHLIKEKRETATLKCYPIPRHDTVYWYQQGPGQDPQFLISFYEKMQSDKGSIPDRFSAQQFSDYHSELNMSSLELGDSALYFCASSLGLGGTYGYTFGSGTRLTVV.